This TCR beta chain was identified in a study of T cell repertoires in cytomegalovirus infection (dated by TCRdb to the late 2010s). Looking at the study overall: Recently identified HLA-C-restricted CMV epitopes, whose presentation resists viral immunomodulation, were targeted by peptide stimulations together with well-studied HLA-B-restricted epitopes. Because public TCR beta signatures pointed to carriage of CMV infection together with the matching HLA type, the HLA type of each donor mattered for the analysis. What the study reported, not specific to this receptor: In both this cohort and an independent roughly 350-donor cohort, the cumulative frequency of public TCR beta family members distinguished carriers of CMV infection plus the relevant HLA type. The ex vivo response was dominated by HLA-C-restricted CMV-specific TCR beta clonotypes, which also provided the single most frequent clonotype in two of eight donors.

Sequenced on an Illumina HiSeq 1500. Using fastp at Q25 and MiXCR, TCRdb reprocessed the public reads and kept productive beta chains. Each record represents a unique CDR3 protein, reported with the most common genes and DNA among its rows. Within this sample are 650,000 to 900,000 distinct CDR3 sequences, with 30% to 35% of them counted one time only. The ten largest clones represent around 12% of the sample. Between the V and J ends, shortened by 11 bases and 3 bases respectively, the junction contains 16 bases. Counted from cysteine to phenylalanine, this CDR3 has 13 amino acids. The kept DNA is CDR3 alone, 39 bases in frame from the first base. For CDR1 and CDR2, the germline V gene lists SNHLY and FYNNEI. The treatment or condition label, read with the paper, signifies: in vitro stimulation with specific CMV peptide epitopes to enrich CMV-specific T cells. As regards this clonotype: Its cognate antigen has yet to be identified. It has no much larger one-base neighbor in the sample; base qualities were not kept.

This clonotype was obtained from a human donor in good health (CMV status not recorded). Some clones in this sample may be carry-over from other donors' samples. The chain was built from TRBV2 and TRBJ1-1; TRBD1 might be the D gene, on 5 matching bases. Sequencing used cultured CD8+ T cells from PBMCs, obtained from culture after CMV antigen stimulation. The nucleotides are TGTGCCGCACCCCAGGGTGAGGACACTGAAGCTTTCTTT. Its product reads: CAAPQGEDTEAFF.